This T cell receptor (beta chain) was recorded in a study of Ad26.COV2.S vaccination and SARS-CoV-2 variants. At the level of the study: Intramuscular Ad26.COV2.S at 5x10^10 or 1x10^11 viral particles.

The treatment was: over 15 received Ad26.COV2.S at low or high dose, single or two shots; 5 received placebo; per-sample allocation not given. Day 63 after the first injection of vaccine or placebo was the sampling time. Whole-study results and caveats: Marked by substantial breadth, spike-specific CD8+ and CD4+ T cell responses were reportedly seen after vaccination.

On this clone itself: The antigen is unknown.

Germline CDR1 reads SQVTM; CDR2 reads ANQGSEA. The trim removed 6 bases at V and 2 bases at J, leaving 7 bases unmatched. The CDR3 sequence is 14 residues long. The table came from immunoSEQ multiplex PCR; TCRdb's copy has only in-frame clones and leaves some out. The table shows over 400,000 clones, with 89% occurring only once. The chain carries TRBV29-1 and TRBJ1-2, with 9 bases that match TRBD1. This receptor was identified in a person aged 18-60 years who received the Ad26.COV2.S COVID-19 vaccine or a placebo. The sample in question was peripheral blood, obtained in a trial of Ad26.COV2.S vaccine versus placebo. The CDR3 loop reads CSVLRDRVNYGYTF. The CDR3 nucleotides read TGCAGCGTCCTCCGGGACAGGGTAAACTATGGCTACACCTTC.